The present T cell receptor (beta chain) was sequenced within a study of patients and donors after allogeneic stem cell transplantation. TCRdb independently ran MiXCR on the RT-PCR reads; one entry per CDR3 protein. The sample records about 57,000 distinct CDR3 sequences, about an eighth being singletons. The CDR3 spans 13 residues. Germline V gene lookup returns CDR1 SGHRS and CDR2 YFSETQ. Trimming stripped 2 bases from V and 4 bases from J, with 7 bases between. The sequencing sample was made of blood, either unsorted or a sorted T cell fraction (not recorded which). The V call is TRBV5-1, the J call TRBJ2-1; D remains ambiguous. The clonotype originates from a human donor who was either an allogeneic HSCT recipient or a stem cell or donor lymphocyte infusion donor (not recorded which). It is not recorded whose cells these are; they may come from a transplant donor. The CDR3 region has the DNA TGCGCCAGCAGCTTCACCGGATACAATGAGCAGTTCTTC. This codes for CASSFTGYNEQFF.